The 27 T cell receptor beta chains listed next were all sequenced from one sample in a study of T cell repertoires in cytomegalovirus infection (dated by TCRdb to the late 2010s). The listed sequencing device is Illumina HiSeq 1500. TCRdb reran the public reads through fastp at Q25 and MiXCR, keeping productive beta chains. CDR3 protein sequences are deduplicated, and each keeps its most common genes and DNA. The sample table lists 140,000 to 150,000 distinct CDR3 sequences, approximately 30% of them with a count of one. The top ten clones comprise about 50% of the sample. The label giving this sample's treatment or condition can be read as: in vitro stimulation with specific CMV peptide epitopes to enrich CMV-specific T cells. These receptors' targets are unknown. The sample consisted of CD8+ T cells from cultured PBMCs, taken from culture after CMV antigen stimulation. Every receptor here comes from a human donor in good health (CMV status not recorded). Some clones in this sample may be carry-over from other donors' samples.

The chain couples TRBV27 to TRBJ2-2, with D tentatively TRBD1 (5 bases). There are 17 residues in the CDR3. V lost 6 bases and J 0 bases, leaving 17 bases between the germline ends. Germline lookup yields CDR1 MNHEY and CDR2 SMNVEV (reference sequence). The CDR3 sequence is CASSLDTYPTNTGELFF. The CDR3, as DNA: TGTGCCAGCAGCCTGGACACCTACCCTACGAACACCGGGGAGCTGTTTTTT.

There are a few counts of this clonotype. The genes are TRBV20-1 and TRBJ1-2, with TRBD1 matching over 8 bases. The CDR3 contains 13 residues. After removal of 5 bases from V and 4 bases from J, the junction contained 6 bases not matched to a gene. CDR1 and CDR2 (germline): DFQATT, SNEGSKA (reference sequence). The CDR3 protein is CSALDRELYGYTF. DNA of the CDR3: TGCAGTGCTTTGGACAGGGAGCTCTATGGCTACACCTTC.

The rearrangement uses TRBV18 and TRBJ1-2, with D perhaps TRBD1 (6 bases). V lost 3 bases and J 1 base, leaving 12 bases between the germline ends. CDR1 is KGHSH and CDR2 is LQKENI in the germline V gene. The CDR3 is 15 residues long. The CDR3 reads CASSPPDRFNYGYTF. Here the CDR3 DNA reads TGTGCCAGCTCACCTCCGGACAGATTTAACTATGGCTACACCTTC. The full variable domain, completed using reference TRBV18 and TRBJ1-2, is NAGVMQNPRHLVRRRGQEARLRCSPMKGHSHVYWYRQLPEEGLKFMVYLQKENIIDESGMPKERFSAEFPKEGPSILRIQQVVRGDSAAYFCASSPPDRFNYGYTFGSGTRLTVV.

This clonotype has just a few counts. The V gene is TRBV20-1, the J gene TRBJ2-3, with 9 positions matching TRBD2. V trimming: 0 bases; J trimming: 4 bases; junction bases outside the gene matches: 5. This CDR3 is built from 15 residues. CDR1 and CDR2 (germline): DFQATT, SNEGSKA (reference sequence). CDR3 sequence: CSARDAAGGSDTQYF. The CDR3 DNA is TGCAGTGCTAGAGATGCGGCGGGGGGGTCAGATACGCAGTATTTT.

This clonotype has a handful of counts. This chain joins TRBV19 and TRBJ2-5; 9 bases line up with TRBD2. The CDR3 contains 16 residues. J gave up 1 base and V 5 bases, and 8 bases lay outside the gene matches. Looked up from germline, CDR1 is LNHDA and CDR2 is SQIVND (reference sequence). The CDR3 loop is CASSPWGSGGQETQYF. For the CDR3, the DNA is TGTGCCAGTAGTCCCTGGGGTAGCGGGGGCCAAGAGACCCAGTACTTC.

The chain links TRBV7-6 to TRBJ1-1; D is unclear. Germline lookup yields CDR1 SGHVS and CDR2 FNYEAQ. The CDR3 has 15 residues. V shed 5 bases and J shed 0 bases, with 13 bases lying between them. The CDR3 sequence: CASSHPPPLNTEAFF. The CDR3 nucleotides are TGTGCCAGCAGCCACCCTCCCCCCCTGAACACTGAAGCTTTCTTT.

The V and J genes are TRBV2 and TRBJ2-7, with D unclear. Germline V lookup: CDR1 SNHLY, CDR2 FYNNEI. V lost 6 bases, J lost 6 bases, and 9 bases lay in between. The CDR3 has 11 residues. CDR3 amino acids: CASRRALEQYF. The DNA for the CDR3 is TGTGCCAGCAGACGCGCCCTCGAGCAGTACTTC.

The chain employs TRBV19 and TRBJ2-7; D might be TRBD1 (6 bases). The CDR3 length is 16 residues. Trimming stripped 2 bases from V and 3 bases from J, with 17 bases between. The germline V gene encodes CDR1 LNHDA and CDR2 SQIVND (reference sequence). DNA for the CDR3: TGTGCCAGTAGTATACCAATGGGGACACAACGCTACGAGCAGTACTTC. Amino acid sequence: CASSIPMGTQRYEQYF.

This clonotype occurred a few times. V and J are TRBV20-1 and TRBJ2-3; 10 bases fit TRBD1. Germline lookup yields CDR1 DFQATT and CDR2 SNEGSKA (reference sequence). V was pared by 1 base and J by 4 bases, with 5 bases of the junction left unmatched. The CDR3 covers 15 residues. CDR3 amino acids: CSARVRDRGPDTQYF. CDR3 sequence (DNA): TGCAGTGCTAGAGTCCGGGACAGGGGTCCAGATACGCAGTATTTT.

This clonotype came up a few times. CDR3 amino acids: CASSSSGGRPTQYF. Written as DNA, the CDR3 is TGTGCCAGCAGTTCTAGCGGGGGGAGGCCGACCCAGTACTTC. The V and J genes are TRBV12-3 or TRBV12-4 and TRBJ2-5; 11 nucleotides align to TRBD2. The CDR3 extends over 14 amino acids. Trimming took 4 bases from V and 7 from J; bases not matched to a gene: 5.

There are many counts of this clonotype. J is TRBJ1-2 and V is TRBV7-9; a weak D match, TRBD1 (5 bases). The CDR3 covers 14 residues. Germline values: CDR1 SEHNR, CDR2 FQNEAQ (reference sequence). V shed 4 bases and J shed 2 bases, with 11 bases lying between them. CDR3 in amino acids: CASSSSGTNYGYTF. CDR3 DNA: TGTGCCAGCAGCTCGAGTGGGACCAACTATGGCTACACCTTC. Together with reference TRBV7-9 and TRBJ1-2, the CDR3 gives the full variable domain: DTGVSQNPRHKITKRGQNVTFRCDPISEHNRLYWYRQTLGQGPEFLTYFQNEAQLEKSRLLSDRFSAERPKGSFSTLEIQRTEQGDSAMYLCASSSSGTNYGYTFGSGTRLTVV.

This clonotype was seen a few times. The CDR3 DNA follows: TGCGCCAGCAGCCAGACAGGGGGCAACACCGGGGAGCTGTTTTTT. Its protein product is CASSQTGGNTGELFF. The V call is TRBV4-1, the J call TRBJ2-2; TRBD1 matches at 10 bases. Looked up from germline, CDR1 is MGHRA and CDR2 is YSYEKL. The CDR3 contains 15 residues. V dropped 3 bases and J dropped 2; count of bases not matched to a gene: 0.

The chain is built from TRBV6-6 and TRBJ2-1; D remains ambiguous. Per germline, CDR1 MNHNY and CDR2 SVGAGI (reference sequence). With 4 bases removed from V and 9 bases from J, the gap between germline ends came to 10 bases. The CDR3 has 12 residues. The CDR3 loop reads CASSSTKSEQFF. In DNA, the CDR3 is TGTGCCAGCAGTTCCACCAAGAGTGAGCAGTTCTTC.

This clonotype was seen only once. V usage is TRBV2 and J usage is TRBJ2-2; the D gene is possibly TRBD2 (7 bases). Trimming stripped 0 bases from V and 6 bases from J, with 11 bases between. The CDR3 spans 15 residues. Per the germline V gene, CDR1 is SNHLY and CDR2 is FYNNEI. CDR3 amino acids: CASSEAGGLAGELFF. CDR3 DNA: TGTGCCAGCAGTGAAGCGGGGGGGCTCGCCGGGGAGCTGTTTTTT.

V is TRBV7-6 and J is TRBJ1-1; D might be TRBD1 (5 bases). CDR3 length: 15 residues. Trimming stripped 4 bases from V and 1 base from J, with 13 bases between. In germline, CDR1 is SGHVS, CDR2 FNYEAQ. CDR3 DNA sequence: TGTGCCAGCAGCTCAGCCGGGACGAGGAACACTGAAGCTTTCTTT. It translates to CASSSAGTRNTEAFF.

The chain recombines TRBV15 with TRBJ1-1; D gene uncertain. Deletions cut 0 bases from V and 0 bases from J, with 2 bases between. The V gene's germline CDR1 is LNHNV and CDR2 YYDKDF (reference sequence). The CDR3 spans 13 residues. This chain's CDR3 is CATSRDLNTEAFF. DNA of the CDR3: TGTGCCACCAGCAGAGACCTGAACACTGAAGCTTTCTTT.

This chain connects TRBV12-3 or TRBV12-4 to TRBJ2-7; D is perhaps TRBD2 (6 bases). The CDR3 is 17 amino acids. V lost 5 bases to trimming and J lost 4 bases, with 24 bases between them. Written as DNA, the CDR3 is TGTGCCAGCAGTGGGGCCGAGAGGAGGGCAAGATTGTACGAGCAGTACTTC. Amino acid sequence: CASSGAERRARLYEQYF.

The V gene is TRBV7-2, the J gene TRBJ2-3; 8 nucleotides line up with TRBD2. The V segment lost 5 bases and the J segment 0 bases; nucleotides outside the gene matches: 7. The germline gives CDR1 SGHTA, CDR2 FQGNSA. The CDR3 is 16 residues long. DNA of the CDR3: TGTGCCAGCAGCCAGGAGCGGGGGCGCAGCACAGATACGCAGTATTTT. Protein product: CASSQERGRSTDTQYF.

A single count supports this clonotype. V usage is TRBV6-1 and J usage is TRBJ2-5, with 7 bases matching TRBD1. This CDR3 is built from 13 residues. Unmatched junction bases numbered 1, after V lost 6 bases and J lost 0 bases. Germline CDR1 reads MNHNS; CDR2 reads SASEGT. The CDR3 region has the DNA TGTGCCAGCAGGGGACAGCACCAAGAGACCCAGTACTTC. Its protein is CASRGQHQETQYF.

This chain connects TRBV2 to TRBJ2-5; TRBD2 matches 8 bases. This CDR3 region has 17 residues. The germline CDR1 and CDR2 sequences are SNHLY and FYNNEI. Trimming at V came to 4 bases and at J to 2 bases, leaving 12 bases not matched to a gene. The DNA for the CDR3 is TGTGCCAGCAGTGGATCGTATGCGGGGGGCCAACAAGAGACCCAGTACTTC. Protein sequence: CASSGSYAGGQQETQYF.

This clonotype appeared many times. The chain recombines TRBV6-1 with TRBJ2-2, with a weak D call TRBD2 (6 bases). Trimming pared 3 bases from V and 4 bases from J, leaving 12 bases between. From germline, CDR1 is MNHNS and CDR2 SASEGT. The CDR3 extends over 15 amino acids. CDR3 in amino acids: CASSDWGGRTGELFF. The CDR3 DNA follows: TGTGCCAGCAGTGATTGGGGAGGACGCACCGGGGAGCTGTTTTTT.

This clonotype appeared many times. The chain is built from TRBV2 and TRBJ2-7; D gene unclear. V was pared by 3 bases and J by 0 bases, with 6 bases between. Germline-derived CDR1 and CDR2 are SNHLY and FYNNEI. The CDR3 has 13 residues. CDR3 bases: TGTGCCAGCAGTGACCCCCTCTCCTACGAGCAGTACTTC. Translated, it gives CASSDPLSYEQYF.

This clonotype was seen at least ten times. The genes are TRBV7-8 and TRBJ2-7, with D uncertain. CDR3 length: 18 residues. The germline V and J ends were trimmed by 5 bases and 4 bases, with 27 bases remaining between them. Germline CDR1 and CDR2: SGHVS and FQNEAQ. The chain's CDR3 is CASSPLRPGLTNIYEQYF. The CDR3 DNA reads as TGTGCCAGCAGCCCCCTCCGGCCCGGGCTTACCAATATATACGAGCAGTACTTC.

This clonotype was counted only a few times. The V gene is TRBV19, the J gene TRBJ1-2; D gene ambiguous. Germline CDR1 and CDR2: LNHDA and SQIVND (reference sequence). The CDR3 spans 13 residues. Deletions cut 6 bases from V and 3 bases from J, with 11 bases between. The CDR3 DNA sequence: TGTGCCAGTAGCTTCGACAATGACTATGGCTACACCTTC. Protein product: CASSFDNDYGYTF.

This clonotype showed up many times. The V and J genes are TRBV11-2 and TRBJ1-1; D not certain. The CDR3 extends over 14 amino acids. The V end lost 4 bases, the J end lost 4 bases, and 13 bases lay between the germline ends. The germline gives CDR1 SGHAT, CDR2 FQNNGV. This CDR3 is CASSSSSVVTEAFF. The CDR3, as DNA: TGTGCCAGCAGCTCCTCCTCAGTTGTCACTGAAGCTTTCTTT.

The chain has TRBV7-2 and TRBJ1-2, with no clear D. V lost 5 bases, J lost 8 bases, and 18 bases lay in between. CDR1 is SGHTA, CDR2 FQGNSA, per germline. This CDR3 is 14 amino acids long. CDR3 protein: CASSPLDKSYGYTF. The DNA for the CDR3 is TGTGCCAGCAGCCCCCTGGATAAATCGTACGGCTACACCTTC.

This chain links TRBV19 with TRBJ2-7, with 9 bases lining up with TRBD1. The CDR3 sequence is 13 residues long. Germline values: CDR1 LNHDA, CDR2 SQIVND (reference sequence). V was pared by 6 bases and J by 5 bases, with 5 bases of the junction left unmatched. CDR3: CASRPGTGNEQYF. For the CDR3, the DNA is TGTGCCAGTAGACCGGGGACAGGGAACGAGCAGTACTTC.